These T cell receptor beta chains were read from a single sample in a study of cytomegalovirus exposure and HLA in healthy donors. Repertoires were generated with immunoSEQ multiplex PCR, while TCRdb's copy carries only in-frame clones and drops some. Among under 200,000 clones listed, roughly 77% were seen once. The sequenced sample consisted of PBMCs. Receptor source: a woman aged 18-29 years in good health and CMV-seronegative. The CDR3 runs from the conserved cysteine through the conserved F or W. The D gene is left open where the match is weak. A row's size may be missing; if present it is once, few, many or a size class.

CASSKGSEQFF | TGTGCCAGCAGCAAAGGCAGTGAGCAGTTCTTC | NA | TRBV21-1 | NA | TRBJ2-1
CASSSNTNTEAFF | TGTGCCAGCAGCTCAAACACGAACACTGAAGCTTTCTTT | NA | TRBV7-9 | NA | TRBJ1-1
CASSPDRVYEQYF | TGTGCCAGCAGCCCCGACAGGGTCTACGAGCAGTACTTC | once | TRBV2 | TRBD1 | TRBJ2-7
CSSSARTSGRYEQYF | TGTTCCAGCAGCGCCCGGACTAGCGGGCGCTACGAGCAGTACTTC | NA | TRBV7-9 | TRBD2 | TRBJ2-7
CASSFLQGREKLFF | TGTGCCAGCAGCTTTCTACAGGGGCGTGAAAAACTGTTTTTT | NA | TRBV5-5 | TRBD1 | TRBJ1-4
CAAEVWEGREQFF | TGTGCCGCGGAGGTGTGGGAGGGCCGTGAGCAGTTCTTC | NA | TRBV28 | TRBD2 | TRBJ2-1
CASSLESGTRSGNTIYF | TGCGCCAGCAGCTTGGAGTCAGGAACTCGCTCTGGAAACACCATATATTTT | NA | TRBV5-1 | NA | TRBJ1-3
CASSLSGTGGYTF | TGTGCCAGCAGCTTATCGGGTACGGGTGGCTACACCTTC | NA | TRBV5-5 | NA | TRBJ1-2
CASSFGHVYEQYF | TGTGCCAGCAGTTTCGGACATGTCTACGAGCAGTACTTC | NA | TRBV28 | NA | TRBJ2-7
CASSGSGTSYTGELFF | TGTGCCAGCTCCGGCTCCGGGACAAGCTACACCGGGGAGCTGTTTTTT | few | TRBV18 | NA | TRBJ2-2
CASRTGVWSYEQYF | TGTGCCAGCAGGACAGGAGTGTGGTCCTACGAGCAGTACTTC | NA | TRBV7-2 | NA | TRBJ2-7
CASRGRENTEAFF | TGTGCCAGCAGGGGCAGGGAGAACACTGAAGCTTTCTTT | NA | TRBV6-6 | NA | TRBJ1-1
CASSYTIHGGREQYF | TGTGCCAGCAGTTACACGATTCACGGGGGACGCGAGCAGTACTTC | NA | TRBV6-5 | NA | TRBJ2-7
CASSVGMRGGNYGYTF | TGTGCCAGCAGCGTAGGGATGCGGGGAGGTAACTATGGCTACACCTTC | once | TRBV9 | NA | TRBJ1-2
CASSSPGQETQYF | TGCGCCAGCAGCTCCCCGGGGCAAGAGACCCAGTACTTC | few | TRBV5-1 | NA | TRBJ2-5
CASSFSTGEKTDTQYF | TGTGCCAGCAGCTTCTCGACAGGAGAAAAAACAGATACGCAGTATTTT | once | TRBV11-2 | NA | TRBJ2-3
CASSPIDPANEKLFF | TGTGCCAGCAGCCCAATAGATCCGGCTAATGAAAAACTGTTTTTT | once | TRBV6-1 | NA | TRBJ1-4
CASSLGLSNEQYF | TGTGCCAGCAGCTTGGGCCTATCTAACGAGCAGTACTTC | NA | TRBV11-2 | NA | TRBJ2-7
CASKRDNSEYEQYF | TGTGCCAGCAAAAGGGACAATTCAGAGTACGAGCAGTACTTC | NA | TRBV6-1 | NA | TRBJ2-7
CASSRGGSSYNEQFF | TGTGCCAGCAGCCGGGGGGGAAGCTCCTACAATGAGCAGTTCTTC | NA | TRBV11-2 | TRBD2 | TRBJ2-1
CASNRQGSGEQYF | TGTGCCAGCAACAGACAGGGATCTGGCGAGCAGTACTTC | few | TRBV7-2 | TRBD1 | TRBJ2-7
CASSVGGLHTDTQYF | TGTGCCAGCAGCGTAGGTGGACTACACACAGATACGCAGTATTTT | NA | TRBV9 | NA | TRBJ2-3
CASSRAPGANEKLFF | TGTGCCAGCAGCCGAGCCCCGGGTGCTAATGAAAAACTGTTTTTT | NA | TRBV7-9 | NA | TRBJ1-4
CASSYSGTGDYGYTF | TGTGCCAGCAGCTATTCCGGGACAGGGGACTATGGCTACACCTTC | NA | TRBV7-2 | TRBD1 | TRBJ1-2
CASSLEGVTEAFF | TGTGCCAGCAGCTTGGAAGGGGTAACTGAAGCTTTCTTT | NA | TRBV5-1 | NA | TRBJ1-1
CASSEEAGNSYEQYF | TGTGCCAGCAGTGAAGAGGCGGGGAACTCCTACGAGCAGTACTTC | NA | TRBV6-1 | NA | TRBJ2-7
CASSHPQGTTKAFF | TGCGCCAGCAGCCACCCCCAGGGGACAACAAAAGCTTTCTTT | NA | TRBV5-1 | NA | TRBJ1-1
CASSFLTSPSLDTQYF | TGTGCCAGCAGTTTTCTGACTAGTCCCTCGTTGGATACGCAGTATTTT | NA | TRBV27 | NA | TRBJ2-3
CASSISGGWMNTEAFF | TGTGCCAGTAGTATTTCGGGGGGCTGGATGAACACTGAAGCTTTCTTT | NA | TRBV19 | NA | TRBJ1-1
CASTQGAERNYGYTF | TGTGCCAGCACACAGGGGGCGGAACGTAACTATGGCTACACCTTC | NA | TRBV6-5 | TRBD1 | TRBJ1-2
CASATGGRYGYTF | TGTGCCAGCGCTACAGGGGGGAGATATGGCTACACCTTC | NA | TRBV6-5 | TRBD1 | TRBJ1-2
CASSVAQGSSTDTQYF | TGTGCCAGCAGCGTAGCTCAGGGGTCTAGCACAGATACGCAGTATTTT | NA | TRBV9 | NA | TRBJ2-3
CASTPNGWRGTDTQYF | TGTGCCAGCACCCCCAACGGCTGGAGGGGCACAGATACGCAGTATTTT | NA | TRBV28 | NA | TRBJ2-3
CASSLRQGPYEQYF | TGTGCCAGCAGCCTACGACAGGGACCCTACGAGCAGTACTTC | NA | TRBV5-4 | TRBD1 | TRBJ2-7
CASSNPGRRETQYF | TGTGCCAGCAGCAACCCGGGGAGGCGGGAGACCCAGTACTTC | NA | TRBV11-2 | NA | TRBJ2-5
CASSLVGQYEQYF | TGTGCCAGCAGCTTAGTGGGACAGTACGAGCAGTACTTC | NA | TRBV7-9 | TRBD1 | TRBJ2-7
CASSNSTGYGYTF | TGCGCCAGCAGCAATTCTACAGGGTACGGCTACACCTTC | NA | TRBV5-1 | NA | TRBJ1-2